The sample holds a few counts of the clone carrying this TCR beta chain. The target antigen is unknown. These data come from a study of response to subunit inactivated influenza vaccine. Broader study findings: That few new T cells are recruited by each seasonal influenza vaccination was the authors' suggestion.

Per germline, CDR1 SGHAT and CDR2 FQNNGV. Trimming at V came to 3 bases and at J to 1 base, leaving 15 bases not matched to a gene. This CDR3 comprises 19 residues. TCRdb itself ran the RT-PCR reads through MiXCR, one entry per CDR3 protein. The table has 500,000 to 550,000 distinct CDR3 sequences, approximately 7.6% seen once; the top ten hold around 13%. The source was PBMCs from blood, collected around 25 months after vaccination. This rearrangement joins TRBV11-2 to TRBJ2-7; 10 nucleotides align to TRBD1. The sequence was collected from a man in his fifties or sixties who received an inactivated influenza vaccine. The CDR3, as DNA: TGTGCCAGCAGCTTTATTGGGGGGTGGGACAGGGGACCATCCTACGAGCAGTACTTC. Protein: CASSFIGGWDRGPSYEQYF.